These T cell receptor beta chains were read from a single sample in a study of CXCR3-negative and CXCR3-positive naive CD8 T cells. TCRdb re-called the 5' RACE reads, yielding one record per CDR3 amino acid sequence without DNA. The repertoire table contains about 89,000 distinct CDR3 sequences. The material sequenced was naive CXCR3+ CD8+ T cells from blood. The source of these receptors is a human donor in good health. Some clones in this sample may be carry-over from other donors' samples. Each CDR3 is given with its conserved first and last residue. The order of the fields is CDR3 length, J gene, V gene, clone size, CDR3 protein. Clone sizes are given selectively: once, few, many, or a class where the clone is expanded.

length: 15
J: TRBJ2-7
V: TRBV6-5
size: .
CDR3: CASSPSGQFSYEQYF

length: 15
J: TRBJ2-7
V: TRBV4-1
size: .
CDR3: CASSQEPGQGHEQYF

length: 15
J: TRBJ2-2
V: TRBV9
size: .
CDR3: CASSVQAPYTGELFF

length: 15
J: TRBJ2-5
V: TRBV11-3
size: .
CDR3: CASSPPRDSKETQYF

length: 14
J: TRBJ2-5
V: TRBV29-1
size: .
CDR3: CSVEGGSGGETQYF

length: 12
J: TRBJ1-2
V: TRBV9
size: .
CDR3: CASSSGVYGYTF

length: 19
J: TRBJ2-6
V: TRBV12-3/TRBV12-4
size: .
CDR3: CASSFIVAGGVSGANVLTF

length: 14
J: TRBJ2-1
V: TRBV28
size: .
CDR3: CASSPLGRENEQFF

length: 15
J: TRBJ2-3
V: TRBV20-1
size: .
CDR3: CSATLAGEATDTQYF

length: 13
J: TRBJ2-7
V: TRBV12-3/TRBV12-4
size: .
CDR3: CASSLNSIHEQYF

length: 17
J: TRBJ2-3
V: TRBV4-3
size: .
CDR3: CASSQAGGTSITDTQYF

length: 14
J: TRBJ2-7
V: TRBV29-1
size: .
CDR3: CSVEDRTGGYEQYF

length: 15
J: TRBJ2-3
V: TRBV7-3
size: .
CDR3: CASSFGVASTDTQYF

length: 16
J: TRBJ2-1
V: TRBV6-2/TRBV6-3
size: .
CDR3: CASSYSPRFSYNEQFF

length: 12
J: TRBJ2-7
V: TRBV6-5
size: .
CDR3: CASTGGPYEQYF

length: 14
J: TRBJ1-4
V: TRBV28
size: .
CDR3: CASSLFGEDEKLFF

length: 17
J: TRBJ2-3
V: TRBV29-1
size: .
CDR3: CSVELLPRGPAGDTQYF

length: 14
J: TRBJ1-6
V: TRBV20-1
size: .
CDR3: CSALVPWHDSPLHF

length: 13
J: TRBJ2-1
V: TRBV7-2
size: .
CDR3: CASSKTIYNEQFF

length: 14
J: TRBJ2-3
V: TRBV5-1
size: .
CDR3: CASSLVLNTDTQYF

length: 16
J: TRBJ2-7
V: TRBV27
size: .
CDR3: CASSLSEPGGPYEQYF

length: 13
J: TRBJ1-1
V: TRBV6-5
size: .
CDR3: CASSYLTSTEAFF

length: 14
J: TRBJ2-2
V: TRBV2
size: .
CDR3: CASTPGGGTGELFF

length: 18
J: TRBJ2-5
V: TRBV29-1
size: .
CDR3: CSVDGGPGIRGVQETQYF

length: 12
J: TRBJ2-1
V: TRBV20-1
size: .
CDR3: CSINRDGGEQFF

length: 11
J: TRBJ1-1
V: TRBV7-9
size: .
CDR3: CASSLTGEAFF

length: 15
J: TRBJ2-1
V: TRBV7-7
size: medium-sized
CDR3: CASSLTASSYNEQFF

length: 12
J: TRBJ2-7
V: TRBV7-9
size: .
CDR3: CASSLAGHEQYF

length: 14
J: TRBJ2-7
V: TRBV11-3
size: .
CDR3: CASSPVDRPYEQYF

length: 14
J: TRBJ2-1
V: TRBV5-1
size: .
CDR3: CASSVYGGNNEKFF

length: 15
J: TRBJ2-3
V: TRBV7-6
size: .
CDR3: CASSLEATKTDTQYF

length: 16
J: TRBJ1-5
V: TRBV10-3
size: .
CDR3: CAISESSGFRNQPQHF

length: 13
J: TRBJ1-1
V: TRBV28
size: .
CDR3: CASSASWESEAFF

length: 15
J: TRBJ1-2
V: TRBV10-3
size: .
CDR3: CAISESRQRRDGYTF

length: 14
J: TRBJ2-1
V: TRBV2
size: .
CDR3: CASKMILASHEQFF

length: 15
J: TRBJ2-3
V: TRBV7-6
size: .
CDR3: CASRQSGGAADTQYF

length: 16
J: TRBJ1-1
V: TRBV7-2
size: .
CDR3: CASSLATGYMNTEAFF

length: 14
J: TRBJ1-1
V: TRBV5-1
size: .
CDR3: CASSPPRGDTEAFF

length: 16
J: TRBJ2-1
V: TRBV5-5
size: .
CDR3: CASSLEQDSTYNEQFF

length: 18
J: TRBJ2-7
V: TRBV28
size: .
CDR3: CASNGTPSLEGDGYEQYF

length: 18
J: TRBJ2-2
V: TRBV7-6
size: .
CDR3: CASSPGLAGGPGTGELFF

length: 15
J: TRBJ2-1
V: TRBV5-1
size: .
CDR3: CASSLNSGPYNEQFF

length: 13
J: TRBJ1-1
V: TRBV12-3/TRBV12-4
size: .
CDR3: CASSTGAGTEAFF

length: 12
J: TRBJ1-1
V: TRBV6-5
size: .
CDR3: CASSPGHTEAFF

length: 14
J: TRBJ2-1
V: TRBV5-1
size: .
CDR3: CASSLGKGHNEQFF

length: 18
J: TRBJ2-7
V: TRBV5-6
size: .
CDR3: CASTGRLGLAGDTDEQYF

length: 12
J: TRBJ2-7
V: TRBV28
size: .
CDR3: CASSLVSYEQYF

length: 13
J: TRBJ1-2
V: TRBV27
size: .
CDR3: CASSSSGIRGYTF

length: 14
J: TRBJ2-2
V: TRBV28
size: .
CDR3: CASSRTSNTGELFF

length: 14
J: TRBJ1-2
V: TRBV28
size: .
CDR3: CASRTETGVYGYTF

length: 15
J: TRBJ2-2
V: TRBV5-6
size: .
CDR3: CASSLGGPDTGELFF

length: 14
J: TRBJ2-1
V: TRBV4-1
size: .
CDR3: CASSQAGTANEQFF

length: 16
J: TRBJ2-2
V: TRBV14
size: .
CDR3: CASSHGEAGVSGELFF

length: 17
J: TRBJ2-1
V: TRBV4-2
size: .
CDR3: CASSAQGGGIPYNEQFF

length: 16
J: TRBJ2-1
V: TRBV6-2/TRBV6-3
size: .
CDR3: CASTTFRSSAYNEQFF

length: 16
J: TRBJ2-1
V: TRBV5-1
size: .
CDR3: CASSSSSSGPYNEQFF

length: 14
J: TRBJ2-7
V: TRBV20-1
size: .
CDR3: CSALYVLEAYEQYF

length: 14
J: TRBJ2-5
V: TRBV5-1
size: .
CDR3: CASSLRGGEETQYF

length: 14
J: TRBJ2-1
V: TRBV13
size: .
CDR3: CASSFIGGGNEQFF

length: 16
J: TRBJ2-5
V: TRBV7-3
size: .
CDR3: CASSPRDRKRGETQYF